A selection of T cell receptor beta chains follows, all from one sample in a study of T cell responses to AZD1222 COVID-19 vaccine. Profiled with immunoSEQ multiplex PCR; TCRdb holds only in-frame clones, not every one. The table shows 55,000 to 65,000 clones, with 89% occurring only once. Sample: peripheral blood, taken 28 days after the second AZD1222 dose. Receptor source: an adult who received the AZD1222 COVID-19 vaccine. The CDR3 runs from the conserved cysteine through the conserved F or W. A D gene is named only where the DNA matches it firmly. Expanded clones are given a class, and other clones once, few, many or no size at all.

d_call j_call clone_size v_call cdr3_nt cdr3_aa
. TRBJ2-1 . TRBV15 TGTGCCACCAGCAGAGATCCCCCAGGGGAGGGGTCCTACAATGAGCAGTTCTTC CATSRDPPGEGSYNEQFF
. TRBJ2-1 few TRBV7-2 TGTGCCAGCAGCTTAGGTCCACGGTACAATGAGCAGTTCTTC CASSLGPRYNEQFF
. TRBJ1-6 . TRBV6-1 TGTGCCAGCAGTGAAGGGACCTCTTATAATTCACCCCTCCACTTT CASSEGTSYNSPLHF
. TRBJ2-6 . TRBV7-8 TGTGCCAGCAGAAGGTCTGGGGCCAACGTCCTGACTTTC CASRRSGANVLTF
. TRBJ2-7 . TRBV5-1 TGCGCCAGCAGCTCGAGAGGGGGGGAGAACTCCTACGAGCAGTACTTC CASSSRGGENSYEQYF
. TRBJ2-7 once TRBV6-6 TGTGCCAGCAGCTACCAAGCGGCCACCTACGAGCAGTACTTC CASSYQAATYEQYF
. TRBJ1-1 once TRBV7-9 TGTGCCAGCAACGAATTGCGCGGGAGGACTGAAGCTTTCTTT CASNELRGRTEAFF
TRBD2 TRBJ2-1 once TRBV27 TGTGCCAGCAGAAAAAATAGCGGGTGGACTTCTAACAATGAGCAGTTCTTC CASRKNSGWTSNNEQFF
. TRBJ2-3 few TRBV5-1 TGCGCCAGCAGCTATAGGGGGGGCCTCTCAGATACGCAGTATTTT CASSYRGGLSDTQYF
. TRBJ2-5 . TRBV7-8 TGTGCCAGCAGCCTTCCATTCCGGGGACAAGAGACCCAGTACTTC CASSLPFRGQETQYF
. TRBJ1-5 once TRBV19 TGTGCCAGTAGTATGGCAACGGCCAGCCAGCCCCAGCATTTT CASSMATASQPQHF
. TRBJ1-2 . TRBV27 TGTGCCAGCAGGGGACTCCCGTTGGGGGGGAACTATGGCTACACCTTC CASRGLPLGGNYGYTF
. TRBJ1-2 . TRBV24-1 TGTGCCACCAGTGACCCCGGGTCTGACTATGGCTACACCTTC CATSDPGSDYGYTF
. TRBJ1-2 . TRBV27 TGTGCCAGCAGTTTTAACACGGCAGGGGAGGGCTACACCTTC CASSFNTAGEGYTF
. TRBJ1-2 . TRBV28 TGTGCCACCACTGGAGTCTATGGCTACACCTTC CATTGVYGYTF
TRBD2 TRBJ2-1 . TRBV3-1/TRBV3-2 TGTGCCAGCAGCCAAGATCGCGGGAGGGTGGGGAATGAGCAGTTCTTC CASSQDRGRVGNEQFF
. TRBJ1-2 . TRBV6-5 TGTGCCAGCCACCCTCGGAACTATGGCTACACCTTC CASHPRNYGYTF
. TRBJ1-5 . TRBV27 TGTGCCAGCAGACCCTCGACAGGCACCCTGAATCAGCCCCAGCATTTT CASRPSTGTLNQPQHF
TRBD2 TRBJ2-1 . TRBV7-2 TGTGCCAGCAGCTTATCTAGCGGGAACTACAATGAGCAGTTCTTC CASSLSSGNYNEQFF
. TRBJ2-7 . TRBV7-2 TGTGCCAGCAGCTTAGCCGGGACGAACAACTACGAGCAGTACTTC CASSLAGTNNYEQYF
TRBD2 TRBJ2-5 once TRBV7-2 TGTGCCAGCAGCTTAGTTCCGGGCGGGGGGTCTCAAGAGACCCAGTACTTC CASSLVPGGGSQETQYF
. TRBJ1-1 . TRBV28 TGTGCCAGCAGTTTATTAACAGCTGAAGCTTTCTTT CASSLLTAEAFF
TRBD1 TRBJ2-7 . TRBV3-1/TRBV3-2 TGTGCCAGCAGCCAAGAAGGGACAGGGCCCTACGAGCAGTACTTC CASSQEGTGPYEQYF
. TRBJ1-1 . TRBV13 TGTGCCAGCAGCACACAACCGAGGGACACTGAAGCTTTCTTT CASSTQPRDTEAFF
. TRBJ2-7 . TRBV6-5 TGTGCCAGCAGTTACTCAGGGAGTAGTTACGAGCAGTACTTC CASSYSGSSYEQYF
. TRBJ1-1 . TRBV6-5 TGTGCCAGCAGCCCCCCTTTAAAGGGTGAAGCTTTCTTT CASSPPLKGEAFF
. TRBJ2-5 . TRBV7-2 TGTGCCAGCAGCTTGAGCTCTGGGGAGACCCAGTACTTC CASSLSSGETQYF
. TRBJ2-1 . TRBV11-2 TGTGCCAGCAGCCCCATCCGACGGATCTACAATGAGCAGTTCTTC CASSPIRRIYNEQFF